These T cell receptor beta chains were read from a single sample in a study of T cells after posttransplantation cyclophosphamide. Sequencing was performed with immunoSEQ multiplex PCR; in TCRdb, only in-frame clones are kept and a portion is missing. The sample lists about 52,000 clones, 94% seen once, with 2.5% to 3% in the top ten. Sequenced: PBMCs. These receptors all come from a woman younger than 45 in good health and a related stem cell transplant donor. Each CDR3 is given with its conserved first and last residue. A D gene is named only where the DNA matches it firmly. Only part of the rows carry a size: once, few, many, or a class if the clone is expanded.

>.|TRBV5-4|15|TRBD2|TRBJ2-1
TGTGCCAGCAGCTTACGCAGCGGGGGGTACAATGAGCAGTTCTTC
CASSLRSGGYNEQFF
>.|TRBV2|13|TRBD1|TRBJ1-3
TGTGCCAGCAGAGGGACAGCTGGAAACACCATATATTTT
CASRGTAGNTIYF
>.|TRBV19|16|.|TRBJ1-3
TGTGCCAGTAGTATTAGTCGGACAAACTCTGGAAACACCATATATTTT
CASSISRTNSGNTIYF
>.|TRBV29-1|15|.|TRBJ2-5
TGCAGCGTTGAAGTTCCTGGCCGAACCGCAAAGACCCAGTACTTC
CSVEVPGRTAKTQYF
>.|TRBV2|14|TRBD1|TRBJ2-1
TGTGCCAGCACTCAGGGGGTCACCTACAATGAGCAGTTCTTC
CASTQGVTYNEQFF
>.|TRBV2|13|.|TRBJ1-5
TGTGCCACTAAAGCTATGTTTCTCCAGCCCCAGCATTTT
CATKAMFLQPQHF
>.|TRBV4-3|16|TRBD1|TRBJ2-1
TGCGCCAGCAGCCAAGCCGGGACAGTTACTTACAATGAGCAGTTCTTC
CASSQAGTVTYNEQFF
>.|TRBV5-3|13|.|TRBJ2-1
TGTGCCAGAAGGCAGACGAGGGATAATAAGCAGTTCTTC
CARRQTRDNKQFF
>.|TRBV14|13|.|TRBJ1-1
TGTGCCAGCAGCCAAGGAGTGAACACTGAAGCTTTCTTT
CASSQGVNTEAFF
>.|TRBV5-6|14|.|TRBJ1-1
TGTGCCAGCAGCCCTTCGATCCGGGGGGCTGAAGCTTTCTTT
CASSPSIRGAEAFF
>.|TRBV6-1|16|TRBD1|TRBJ1-2
TGTGCCAGCAGTGTTCCCCCGGGACAGTCTAACTATGGCTACACCTTC
CASSVPPGQSNYGYTF
>few|TRBV2|15|TRBD1|TRBJ1-4
TGTGCCAGCCGACGGACAGGGGGACCTAATGAAAAACTGTTTTTT
CASRRTGGPNEKLFF
>once|TRBV4-3|19|.|TRBJ2-2
TGCGCCAGCAGCCAAGAGGGGGGTTGGTTAGGGCGTAACACCGGGGAGCTGTTTTTT
CASSQEGGWLGRNTGELFF
>.|TRBV7-9|13|.|TRBJ1-6
TGTGCCAGCAGCACCTTATGGAGTTCACCCCTCCACTTT
CASSTLWSSPLHF
>.|TRBV10-3|14|.|TRBJ1-5
TGTGCCATCAGTGAGGGACAGAGAAATCAGCCCCAGCATTTT
CAISEGQRNQPQHF
>.|TRBV19|14|.|TRBJ1-3
TGTGCCAGTTCCGAACAGGTAGCTGGAAACACCATATATTTT
CASSEQVAGNTIYF